The T cell receptor (beta chain) under discussion was sequenced for a study of T cell responses to AZD1222 COVID-19 vaccine. This CDR3 spans 15 amino acids. Trimming cost V 1 base and J 4 bases; bases outside gene matches: 3. Germline CDR1 and CDR2: LNHNV and YYDKDF (reference sequence). The assay was immunoSEQ multiplex PCR, and TCRdb's table has in-frame clones only and misses some. The top ten hold roughly 4.4% of the sample, which has over 150,000 clones, just over 90% seen once. This sequence originates from an adult in good health. The source was peripheral blood, collected on day 0 of MenACWY control vaccination. V and J are TRBV15 and TRBJ1-1, with 10 bases lining up with TRBD1. CDR3 sequence reads: CATSRGGQGLTEAFF. The CDR3 DNA follows: TGTGCCACCAGCAGAGGGGGACAGGGGCTCACTGAAGCTTTCTTT.